The source of this T cell receptor beta chain is a study of Graves' ophthalmopathy and Graves' hyperthyroidism. Background on the study: Peripheral blood was obtained at first diagnosis, ahead of any treatment. Study-wide points: The authors also found most expanded thyroid clonotypes above 0.001 frequency in blood.

From RNA, the CDR3 regions of TCR beta chains were amplified and sequenced. After a first-round RT-PCR with HTBI primers, a second-round multiplex PCR was run. TCRdb independently ran MiXCR on the multiplex PCR reads; one entry per CDR3 protein. Among about 660,000 distinct CDR3 sequences listed, about 40% were seen once. Diagnosis relied on clinical symptoms, serum thyroxine, TRAb, thyroid ultrasound and orbital computed tomography. A volume of over 9 ml of fresh peripheral blood supplied the PBMCs. Note on this clonotype: Its specificity is unknown.

The V and J ends lost 6 bases and 8 bases respectively, with 16 bases between them. Germline V lookup: CDR1 SQVTM, CDR2 ANQGSEA. The CDR3 runs 12 residues. This receptor was taken from an adult man with Graves' ophthalmopathy. V usage is TRBV29-1 and J usage is TRBJ1-2, with D tentatively TRBD1 (5 bases). The sequencing sample was made of peripheral blood. The CDR3 is CSVAQGGRGYTF. The DNA for the CDR3 is TGCAGCGTAGCTCAGGGAGGTAGGGGCTACACCTTC.